The entry below gives a single T cell receptor (beta chain) sequence along with its context. Its target is not known. This sample stems from a study of cytomegalovirus exposure and HLA in healthy donors. Study-wide points: As was reported, the classifier diagnosed cytomegalovirus status with high specificity and sensitivity.

60 Vbeta and 13 Jbeta primers were used in PCR. Sequencing used immunoSEQ multiplex PCR; TCRdb keeps in-frame clones, though not all of them. The data show around 150,000 clones, about three quarters seen once. Unmatched junction bases numbered 7, after V lost 5 bases and J lost 7 bases. CDR3 length: 15 residues. CDR1 and CDR2 (germline): SGHDT, YYEEEE. This TCR was recovered from a woman in her twenties or thirties in good health and CMV-seronegative. The chain joins TRBV5-6 to TRBJ1-4; 11 positions match TRBD1. Sequencing was done on a sample of PBMCs. The CDR3 coding sequence is TGTGCCAGCAGTAAAGGGACAGGGGGAGGTGAAAAACTGTTTTTT. This translates into CASSKGTGGGEKLFF.